This TCR beta chain stems from a study of T cell responses to AZD1222 COVID-19 vaccine. Second-dose groups at about 4 or about 12 weeks were pooled. A word on this clone: Antigen: not known.

Losses at the gene ends were 3 bases for V and 2 bases for J; bases not matched to a gene: 9. Looked up from germline, CDR1 is SGHNT and CDR2 is YENEEA. There are 16 residues in the CDR3. Clones were read by immunoSEQ multiplex PCR, and TCRdb kept only the in-frame ones, dropping some. The sample has about 180,000 clones, about nine tenths seen once. The study's findings and limits: Spike-specific TCR breadth rose after two AZD1222 doses, and depth rose as well. Baseline antibody screening turned up just a handful of seropositive AZD1222 recipients. Epitopes outside B.1.351 and B.1.1.7 mutated regions reportedly drew nearly half of spike TCRs.

The sequence came from an adult who received the AZD1222 COVID-19 vaccine. The J gene is TRBJ1-1, the V gene TRBV11-3, with 7 bases that match TRBD1. This material consisted of peripheral blood, taken 28 days after the second AZD1222 dose. The CDR3: CASSFHHRGDNTEAFF. CDR3 DNA sequence: TGTGCCAGCAGCTTCCACCACAGGGGCGACAACACTGAAGCTTTCTTT. The whole variable domain, filled in from reference TRBV11-3 and TRBJ1-1, reads EAGVVQSPRYKIIEKKQPVAFWCNPISGHNTLYWYLQNLGQGPELLIRYENEEAVDDSQLPKDRFSAERLKGVDSTLKIQPAELGDSAVYLCASSFHHRGDNTEAFFGQGTRLTVV.